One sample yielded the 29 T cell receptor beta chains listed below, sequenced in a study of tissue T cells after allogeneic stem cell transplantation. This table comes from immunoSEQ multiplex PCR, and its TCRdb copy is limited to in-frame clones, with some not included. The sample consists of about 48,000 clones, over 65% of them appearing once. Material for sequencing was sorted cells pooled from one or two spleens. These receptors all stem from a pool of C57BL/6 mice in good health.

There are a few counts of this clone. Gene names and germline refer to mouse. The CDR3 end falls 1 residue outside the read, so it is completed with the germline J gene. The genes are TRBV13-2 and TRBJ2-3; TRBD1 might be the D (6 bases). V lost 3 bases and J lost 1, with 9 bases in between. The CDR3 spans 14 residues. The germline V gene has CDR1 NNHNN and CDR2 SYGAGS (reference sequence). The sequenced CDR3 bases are TGTGCCAGCGGTGCCAGGGGAGGTGCAGAAACGCTGTAT. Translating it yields CASGARGGAETLY. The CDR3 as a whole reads CASGARGGAETLYF.

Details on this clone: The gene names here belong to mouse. The CDR3: CASSDPLSQNTLYF. The CDR3 DNA, read in part, is TGTGCCAGCAGTGATCCCCTTAGTCAAAACACCTTGTAC. The chain carries TRBV13-1 and TRBJ2-4, with D hard to call. With the read ending 1 residue before the CDR3 end, the germline J gene is used to fill in that end. Trimming took 1 base from V and 0 from J, leaving 6 bases between them. The CDR3 spans 14 residues. Germline assignment: CDR1 NSHNY and CDR2 SYGAGN.

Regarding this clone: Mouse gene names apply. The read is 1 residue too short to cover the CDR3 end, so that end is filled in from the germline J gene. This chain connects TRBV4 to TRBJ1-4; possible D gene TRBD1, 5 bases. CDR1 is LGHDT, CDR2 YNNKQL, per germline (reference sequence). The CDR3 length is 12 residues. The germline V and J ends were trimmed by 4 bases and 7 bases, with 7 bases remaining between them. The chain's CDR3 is CASSFRAERLFF. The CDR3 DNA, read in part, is TGTGCCAGCAGCTTCAGGGCCGAAAGATTATTT.

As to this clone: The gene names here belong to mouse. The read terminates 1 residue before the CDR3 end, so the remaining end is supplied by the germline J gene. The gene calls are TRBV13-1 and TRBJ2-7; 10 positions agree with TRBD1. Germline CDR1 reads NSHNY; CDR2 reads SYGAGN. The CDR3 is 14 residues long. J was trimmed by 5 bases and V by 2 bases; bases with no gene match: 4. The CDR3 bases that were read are TGTGCCAGCAGTGACCCCGGGACAGGGGATGAACAGTAC. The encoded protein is CASSDPGTGDEQY. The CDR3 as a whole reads CASSDPGTGDEQYF.

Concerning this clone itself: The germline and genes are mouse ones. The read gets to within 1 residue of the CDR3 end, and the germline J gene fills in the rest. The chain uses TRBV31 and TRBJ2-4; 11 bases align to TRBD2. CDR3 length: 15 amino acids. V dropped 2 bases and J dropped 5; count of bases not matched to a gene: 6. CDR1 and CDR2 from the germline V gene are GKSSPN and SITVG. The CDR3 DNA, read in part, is TGTGCCTGGAGTTCGGGACTGGGGGAGAGAAACACCTTGTAC. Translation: CAWSSGLGERNTLY. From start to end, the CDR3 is CAWSSGLGERNTLYF.

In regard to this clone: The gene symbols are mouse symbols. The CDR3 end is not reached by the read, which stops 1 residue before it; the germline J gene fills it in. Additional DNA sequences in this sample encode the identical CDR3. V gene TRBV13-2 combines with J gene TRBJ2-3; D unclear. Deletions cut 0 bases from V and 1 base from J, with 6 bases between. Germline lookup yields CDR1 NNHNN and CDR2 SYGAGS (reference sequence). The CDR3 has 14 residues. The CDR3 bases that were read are TGTGCCAGCGGTGATGTCGGGGGTGCAGAAACGCTGTAT. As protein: CASGDVGGAETLY. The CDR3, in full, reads CASGDVGGAETLYF.

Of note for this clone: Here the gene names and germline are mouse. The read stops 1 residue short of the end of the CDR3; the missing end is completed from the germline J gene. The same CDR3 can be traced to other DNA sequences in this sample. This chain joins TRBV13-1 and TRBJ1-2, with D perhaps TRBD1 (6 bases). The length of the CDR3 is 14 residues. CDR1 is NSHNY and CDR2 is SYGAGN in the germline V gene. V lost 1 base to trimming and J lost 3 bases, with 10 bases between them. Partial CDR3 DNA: TGTGCCAGCAGTGATCAGGGGCGTGACTCCGACTACACC. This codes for CASSDQGRDSDYT. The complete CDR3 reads CASSDQGRDSDYTF.

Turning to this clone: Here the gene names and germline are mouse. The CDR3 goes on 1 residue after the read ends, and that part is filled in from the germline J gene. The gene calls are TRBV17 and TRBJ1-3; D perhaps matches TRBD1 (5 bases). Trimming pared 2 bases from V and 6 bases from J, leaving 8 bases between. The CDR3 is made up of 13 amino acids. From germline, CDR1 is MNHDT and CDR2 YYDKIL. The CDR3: CASSRMGLNTLYF. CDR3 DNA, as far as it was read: TGTGCTAGCAGTAGAATGGGGCTAAATACGCTCTAT.

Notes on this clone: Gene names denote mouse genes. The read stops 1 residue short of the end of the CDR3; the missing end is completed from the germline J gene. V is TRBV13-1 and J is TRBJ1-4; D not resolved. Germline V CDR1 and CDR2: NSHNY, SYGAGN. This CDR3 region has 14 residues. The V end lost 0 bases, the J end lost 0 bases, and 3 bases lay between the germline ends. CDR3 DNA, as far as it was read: TGTGCCAGCAGTGATGGGTTTTCCAACGAAAGATTATTT. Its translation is CASSDGFSNERLF. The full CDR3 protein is CASSDGFSNERLFF.

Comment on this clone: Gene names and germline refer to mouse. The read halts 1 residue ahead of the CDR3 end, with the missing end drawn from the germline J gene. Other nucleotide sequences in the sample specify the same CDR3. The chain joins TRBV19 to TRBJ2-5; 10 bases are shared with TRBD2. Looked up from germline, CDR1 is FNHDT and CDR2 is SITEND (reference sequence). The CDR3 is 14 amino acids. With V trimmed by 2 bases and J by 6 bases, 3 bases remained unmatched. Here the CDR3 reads CASSIGTGADTQYF. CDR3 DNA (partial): TGTGCCAGCAGTATCGGGACTGGGGCGGACACCCAGTAC.

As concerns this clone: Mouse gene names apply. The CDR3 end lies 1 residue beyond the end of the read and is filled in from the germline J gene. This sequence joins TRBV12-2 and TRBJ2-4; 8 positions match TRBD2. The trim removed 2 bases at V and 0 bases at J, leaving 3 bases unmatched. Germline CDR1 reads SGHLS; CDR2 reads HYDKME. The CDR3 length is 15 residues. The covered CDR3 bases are TGTGCCAGCTCTCCCGGGACTGGAAGTCAAAACACCTTGTAC. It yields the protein CASSPGTGSQNTLY. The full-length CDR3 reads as CASSPGTGSQNTLYF.

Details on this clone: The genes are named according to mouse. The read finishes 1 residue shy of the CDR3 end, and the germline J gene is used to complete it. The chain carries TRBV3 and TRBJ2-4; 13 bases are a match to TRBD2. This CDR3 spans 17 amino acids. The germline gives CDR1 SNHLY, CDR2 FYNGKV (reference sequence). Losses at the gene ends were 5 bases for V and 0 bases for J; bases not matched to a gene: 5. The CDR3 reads CASSRGLGGTSQNTLYF. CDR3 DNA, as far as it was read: TGTGCCAGCAGCCGGGGACTGGGGGGGACTAGTCAAAACACCTTGTAC. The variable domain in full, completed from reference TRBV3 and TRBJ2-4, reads GPKVLQIPSHQIIDMGQMVTLNCDPVSNHLYFYWYKQILGQQMEFLVNFYNGKVMEKSKLFKDQFSVERPDGSYFTLKIQPTALEDSAVYFCASSRGLGGTSQNTLYFGAGTRLSVL.

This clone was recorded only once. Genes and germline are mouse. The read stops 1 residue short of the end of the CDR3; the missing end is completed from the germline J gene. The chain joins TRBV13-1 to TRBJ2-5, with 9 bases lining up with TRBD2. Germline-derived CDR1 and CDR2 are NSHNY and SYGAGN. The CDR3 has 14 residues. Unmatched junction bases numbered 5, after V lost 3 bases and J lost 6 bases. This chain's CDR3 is CASSGDWGRDTQYF. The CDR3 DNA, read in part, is TGTGCCAGCAGTGGCGACTGGGGGAGGGACACCCAGTAC.

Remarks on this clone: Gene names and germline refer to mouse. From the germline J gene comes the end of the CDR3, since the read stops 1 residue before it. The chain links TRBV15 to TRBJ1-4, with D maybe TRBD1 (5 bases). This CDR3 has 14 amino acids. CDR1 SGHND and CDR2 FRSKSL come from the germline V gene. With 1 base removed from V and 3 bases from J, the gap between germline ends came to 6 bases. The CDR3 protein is CASSLEGTNERLFF. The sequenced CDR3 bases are TGTGCCAGCAGTTTAGAGGGGACCAACGAAAGATTATTT.

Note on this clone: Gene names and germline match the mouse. The CDR3 region is CASSDRDTNSGNTLYF. The CDR3 bases that were read are TGTGCCAGCAGTGATAGGGACACCAATTCTGGAAATACGCTCTAT. V gene TRBV13-1 combines with J gene TRBJ1-3; a weak D match, TRBD1 (6 bases). The read gets to within 1 residue of the CDR3 end, and the germline J gene fills in the rest. V was trimmed by 1 base and J by 0 bases, leaving 11 bases between them. Looked up from germline, CDR1 is NSHNY and CDR2 is SYGAGN. The CDR3 extends over 16 amino acids.

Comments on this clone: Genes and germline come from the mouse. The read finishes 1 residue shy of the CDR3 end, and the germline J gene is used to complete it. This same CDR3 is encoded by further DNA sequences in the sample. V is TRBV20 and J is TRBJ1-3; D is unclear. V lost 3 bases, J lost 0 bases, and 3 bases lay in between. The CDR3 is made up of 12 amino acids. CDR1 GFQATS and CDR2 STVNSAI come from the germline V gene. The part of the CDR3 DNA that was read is TGTGGTGCTAGATCTTCTGGAAATACGCTCTAT. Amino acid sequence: CGARSSGNTLY. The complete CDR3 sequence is CGARSSGNTLYF.

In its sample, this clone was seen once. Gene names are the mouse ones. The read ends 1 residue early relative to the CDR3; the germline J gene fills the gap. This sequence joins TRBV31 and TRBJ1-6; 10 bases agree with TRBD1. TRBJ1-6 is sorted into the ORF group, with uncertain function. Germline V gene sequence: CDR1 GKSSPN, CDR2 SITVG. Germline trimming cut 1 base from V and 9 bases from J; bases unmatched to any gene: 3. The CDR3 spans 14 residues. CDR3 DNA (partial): TGTGCCTGGAGTCGGGACAGGGGAGGTTCGCCCCTCTAC. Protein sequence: CAWSRDRGGSPLY. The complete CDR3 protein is CAWSRDRGGSPLYF.

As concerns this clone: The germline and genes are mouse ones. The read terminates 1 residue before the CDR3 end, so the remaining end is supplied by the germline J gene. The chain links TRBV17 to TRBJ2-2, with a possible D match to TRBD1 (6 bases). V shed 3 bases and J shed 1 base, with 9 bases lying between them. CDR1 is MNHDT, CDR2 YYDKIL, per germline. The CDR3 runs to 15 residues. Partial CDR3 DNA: TGTGCTAGCAGTAGGGGCAGGGGAAACACCGGGCAGCTCTAC. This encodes CASSRGRGNTGQLY. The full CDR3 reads CASSRGRGNTGQLYF.

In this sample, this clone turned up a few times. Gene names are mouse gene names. The DNA read from the CDR3 is TGTGCCAGCAGTGATGCACAGTGGGTCCATGAACAGTAC. This encodes CASSDAQWVHEQY. The whole CDR3 sequence reads CASSDAQWVHEQYF. V gene TRBV13-1 combines with J gene TRBJ2-7, with D uncertain. Read coverage stops 1 residue before the CDR3 terminus; the germline J gene supplies the remainder. V lost 0 bases, J lost 5 bases, and 12 bases lay in between. CDR1 and CDR2 from the germline V gene are NSHNY and SYGAGN. This CDR3 is built from 14 residues.

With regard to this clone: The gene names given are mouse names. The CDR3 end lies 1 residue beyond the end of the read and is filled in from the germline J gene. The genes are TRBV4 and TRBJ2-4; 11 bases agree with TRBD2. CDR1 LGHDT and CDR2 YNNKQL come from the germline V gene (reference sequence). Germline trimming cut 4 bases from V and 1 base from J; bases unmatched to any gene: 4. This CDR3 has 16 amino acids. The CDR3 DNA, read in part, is TGTGCCAGCAGCTCAGACTGGGGGGGTCGTCAAAACACCTTGTAC. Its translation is CASSSDWGGRQNTLY. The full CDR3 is CASSSDWGGRQNTLYF.

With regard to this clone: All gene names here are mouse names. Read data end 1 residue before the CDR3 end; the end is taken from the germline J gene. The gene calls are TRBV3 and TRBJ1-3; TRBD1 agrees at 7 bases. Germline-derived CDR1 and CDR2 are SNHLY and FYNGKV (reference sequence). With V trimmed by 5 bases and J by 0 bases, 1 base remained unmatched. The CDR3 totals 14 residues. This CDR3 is CASSGTVSGNTLYF. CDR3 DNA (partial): TGTGCCAGCAGCGGGACAGTTTCTGGAAATACGCTCTAT.

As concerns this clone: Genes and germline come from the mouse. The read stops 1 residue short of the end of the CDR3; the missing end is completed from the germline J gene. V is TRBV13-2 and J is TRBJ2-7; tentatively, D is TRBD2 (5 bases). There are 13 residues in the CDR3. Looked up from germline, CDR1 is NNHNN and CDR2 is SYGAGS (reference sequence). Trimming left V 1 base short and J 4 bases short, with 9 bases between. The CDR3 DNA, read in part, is TGTGCCAGCGGTGATACCCCTGGGTATGAACAGTAC. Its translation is CASGDTPGYEQY. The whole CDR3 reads CASGDTPGYEQYF.

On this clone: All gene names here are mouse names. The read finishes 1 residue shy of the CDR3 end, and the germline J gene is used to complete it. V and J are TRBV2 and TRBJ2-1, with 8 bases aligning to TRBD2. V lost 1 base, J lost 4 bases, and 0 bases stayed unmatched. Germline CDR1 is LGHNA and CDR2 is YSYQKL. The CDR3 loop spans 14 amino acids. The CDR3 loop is CASSQAGGYAEQFF. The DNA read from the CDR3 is TGTGCCAGCAGCCAAGCTGGGGGGTATGCTGAGCAGTTC.

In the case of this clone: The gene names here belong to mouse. CDR3 residues: CASSPRAGQLYF. CDR3 DNA (partial): TGTGCCAGCAGCCCCAGGGCTGGGCAGCTCTAC. The J gene is TRBJ2-2, the V gene TRBV13-1; D is possibly TRBD1 (5 bases). The DNA ends 1 residue before the CDR3 does, and the rest of the CDR3 is filled in from the germline J gene. The CDR3 runs to 12 residues. Trimming stripped 5 bases from V and 8 bases from J, with 10 bases between. Germline V gene sequence: CDR1 NSHNY, CDR2 SYGAGN.

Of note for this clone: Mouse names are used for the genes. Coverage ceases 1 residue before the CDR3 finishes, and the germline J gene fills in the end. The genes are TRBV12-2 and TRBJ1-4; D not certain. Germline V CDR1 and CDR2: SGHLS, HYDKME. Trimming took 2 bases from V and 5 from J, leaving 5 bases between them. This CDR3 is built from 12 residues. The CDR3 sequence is CASSPQNERLFF. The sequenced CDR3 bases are TGTGCCAGCTCTCCCCAGAACGAAAGATTATTT.

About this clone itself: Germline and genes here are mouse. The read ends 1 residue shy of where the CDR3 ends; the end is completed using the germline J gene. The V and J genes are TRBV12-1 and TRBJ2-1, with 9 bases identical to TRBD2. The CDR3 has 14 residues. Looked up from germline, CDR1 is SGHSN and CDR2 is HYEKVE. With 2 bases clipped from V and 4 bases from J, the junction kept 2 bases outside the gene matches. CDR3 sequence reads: CASSPGTGYAEQFF. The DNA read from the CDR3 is TGTGCCAGCTCTCCCGGGACTGGGTATGCTGAGCAGTTC.

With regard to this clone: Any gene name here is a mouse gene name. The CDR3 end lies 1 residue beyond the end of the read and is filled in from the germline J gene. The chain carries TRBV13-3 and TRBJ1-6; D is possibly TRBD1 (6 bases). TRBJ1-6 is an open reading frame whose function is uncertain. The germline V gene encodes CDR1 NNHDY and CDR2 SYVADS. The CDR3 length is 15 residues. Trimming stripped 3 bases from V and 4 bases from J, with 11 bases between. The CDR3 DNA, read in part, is TGTGCCAGCAGTGGGCAGGGGTTTTATAATTCGCCCCTCTAC. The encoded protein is CASSGQGFYNSPLY. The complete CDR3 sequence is CASSGQGFYNSPLYF.

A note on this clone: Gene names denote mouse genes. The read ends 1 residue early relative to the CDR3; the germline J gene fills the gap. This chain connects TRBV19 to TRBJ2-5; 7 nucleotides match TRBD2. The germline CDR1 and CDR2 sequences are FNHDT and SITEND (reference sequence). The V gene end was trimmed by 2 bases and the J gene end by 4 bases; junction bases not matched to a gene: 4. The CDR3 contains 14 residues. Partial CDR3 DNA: TGTGCCAGCAGTATTGACTGGGAAAAAGACACCCAGTAC. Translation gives CASSIDWEKDTQY. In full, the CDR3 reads CASSIDWEKDTQYF.

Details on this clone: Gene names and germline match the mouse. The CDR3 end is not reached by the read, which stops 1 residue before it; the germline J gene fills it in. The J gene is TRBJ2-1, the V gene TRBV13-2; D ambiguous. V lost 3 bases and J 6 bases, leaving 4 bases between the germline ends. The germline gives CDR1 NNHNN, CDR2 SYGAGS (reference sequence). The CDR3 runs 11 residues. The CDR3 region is CASGGGAEQFF. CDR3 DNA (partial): TGTGCCAGCGGTGGGGGTGCTGAGCAGTTC.